Each of the 30 T cell receptor beta chains below was sequenced from the same sample in a study of breast tumors, draining lymph nodes, adjacent tissues. Each CDR3 protein is one row after TCRdb ran MiXCR on the multiplex PCR reads. The table has around 25,000 distinct CDR3 sequences, approximately 23% seen once. The specimen was breast tumor tissue. The receptors were gathered from a female donor with breast cancer. Some clones in this sample may be carry-over from other donors' samples.

The chain carries TRBV20-1 and TRBJ2-2; 10 bases match TRBD1. Looked up from germline, CDR1 is DFQATT and CDR2 is SNEGSKA (reference sequence). V shed 3 bases, J shed 7 bases, and the junction held 8 bases outside the gene matches. This CDR3 has 15 amino acids. In nucleotides, the CDR3 is TGCAGTGCTAGCCTTGGGACAGGGGTTAACGGGGAGCTGTTTTTT. Amino acid sequence: CSASLGTGVNGELFF.

By share of the sample, this clonotype is medium-sized. The V gene is TRBV24-1, the J gene TRBJ2-1; D gene unclear. This CDR3 region has 11 residues. Germline lookup yields CDR1 KGHDR and CDR2 SFDVKD. Trimming took 2 bases from V and 5 from J, leaving 0 bases between them. This chain's CDR3 is CATSDYNEQFF. The CDR3 DNA is TGTGCCACCAGTGATTACAATGAGCAGTTCTTC.

This clonotype was detected many times. The gene calls are TRBV7-2 and TRBJ2-3; D is unresolved. Germline loops: CDR1 SGHTA, CDR2 FQGNSA. The CDR3 contains 12 residues. Trimming pared 3 bases from V and 2 bases from J, leaving 3 bases between. The CDR3 nucleotides read TGTGCCAGCAGCTTTGACACAGATACGCAGTATTTT. Amino acids: CASSFDTDTQYF.

This clonotype has a count of ten or more. The CDR3 here is CASSEAGGTDTQYF. For the CDR3, the DNA is TGTGCCAGCAGTGAGGCAGGGGGCACAGATACGCAGTATTTT. The chain recombines TRBV25-1 with TRBJ2-3; D might be TRBD1 (6 bases). This CDR3 has 14 amino acids. The V gene lost 3 bases and the J gene lost 1 base, with 8 bases spanning the gap. Germline CDR1 reads MGHDK; CDR2 reads SYGVNS.

The chain is built from TRBV2 and TRBJ1-5, with TRBD1 matching over 7 bases. This CDR3 has 16 residues. Germline trimming cut 0 bases from V and 0 bases from J; bases unmatched to any gene: 2. Germline V CDR1 and CDR2: SNHLY, FYNNEI. For the CDR3, the DNA is TGTGCCAGCAGTGAAGCGCAGGGGGATAGCAATCAGCCCCAGCATTTT. It specifies CASSEAQGDSNQPQHF.

This clonotype was seen many times. The chain uses TRBV19 and TRBJ2-5, with 9 bases fitting TRBD2. This CDR3 comprises 13 residues. V lost 5 bases, J lost 5 bases, and 3 bases stayed unmatched. Germline V gene sequence: CDR1 LNHDA, CDR2 SQIVND (reference sequence). The CDR3 loop reads CASSRGGEETQYF. In DNA form, the CDR3 reads TGTGCCAGTAGTCGCGGGGGGGAGGAGACCCAGTACTTC.

About this clonotype: One end of the junction varies from germline; a read error may be responsible. The CDR3 nucleotides are TGTGCCAGCGGCTTGGGGGATGGCAACTATGGCTACACCTTC. Its protein is CASGLGDGNYGYTF. The rearrangement uses TRBV5-6 and TRBJ1-2; weak D call: TRBD1 (5 bases). CDR1 and CDR2 from the germline V gene are SGHDT and YYEEEE. The CDR3 extends over 14 amino acids.

This clonotype was detected ten times or more. V gene TRBV7-8 combines with J gene TRBJ2-7; 9 bases align to TRBD1. Germline V gene data show CDR1 as SGHVS and CDR2 as FQNEAQ. The CDR3 contains 15 residues. The V gene end was trimmed by 0 bases and the J gene end by 3 bases; junction bases not matched to a gene: 3. The CDR3 nucleotides read TGTGCCAGCAGCTTAGCGACAGGGGGGGACTACGAGCAGTACTTC. This encodes CASSLATGGDYEQYF.

There are many counts of this clonotype. This rearrangement joins TRBV7-3 to TRBJ2-2, with 7 bases lining up with TRBD2. This CDR3 is built from 15 residues. Germline CDR1 and CDR2: SGHTA and FQGTGA. V lost 5 bases to trimming and J lost 8 bases; unmatched junction nucleotides: 11. CDR3 coding DNA: TGTGCCAGCAGCCCCGTGCCGGGAGGTCCAGGGGAGCTGTTTTTT. It codes for CASSPVPGGPGELFF.

This clonotype was observed a handful of times. The rearrangement uses TRBV5-1 and TRBJ2-2; no definite D call. CDR1 and CDR2 from the germline V gene are SGHRS and YFSETQ. The CDR3 sequence is 13 residues long. V lost 6 bases and J lost 5, with 11 bases in between. CDR3 residues: CASNLGTTGELFF. The CDR3 nucleotides are TGCGCCAGCAACCTCGGCACAACCGGGGAGCTGTTTTTT.

In its sample, this clonotype was seen many times. The chain is built from TRBV7-8 and TRBJ1-2; TRBD1 agrees at 10 bases. The V segment lost 5 bases and the J segment 4 bases; nucleotides outside the gene matches: 4. Germline V lookup: CDR1 SGHVS, CDR2 FQNEAQ. There are 14 residues in the CDR3. The CDR3 reads CASSRDRGTYGYTF. The CDR3 nucleotides are TGTGCCAGCAGCCGGGACAGGGGAACCTATGGCTACACCTTC.

This clonotype was detected many times. The chain links TRBV2 to TRBJ2-1; 7 bases are a match to TRBD2. The trim removed 7 bases at V and 9 bases at J, leaving 12 bases unmatched. The CDR3 consists of 14 residues. CDR1 and CDR2 from the germline V gene are SNHLY and FYNNEI. CDR3 nucleotide sequence: TGTGCCAGCAAGTCTTCGGGAGGTGGGGGTGAGCAGTTCTTC. Its protein product is CASKSSGGGGEQFF.

This clonotype was observed many times. The CDR3 here is CASSSTSLFGVGTDTQYF. CDR3 nucleotide sequence: TGTGCCAGCAGTTCCACCTCTCTTTTCGGGGTTGGCACAGATACGCAGTATTTT. The chain links TRBV12-3 or TRBV12-4 to TRBJ2-3; D perhaps matches TRBD2 (5 bases). CDR3 length: 18 residues. V was shortened by 4 bases and J by 1 base, with 21 bases between the two germline ends.

By share of the sample, this clonotype is medium-sized. The rearrangement links TRBV2 to TRBJ2-7; maybe TRBD2 (6 bases). V dropped 7 bases and J dropped 6 bases, with 16 bases sitting between them. This CDR3 contains 13 residues. CDR1 is SNHLY and CDR2 is FYNNEI in the germline V gene. The CDR3 DNA follows: TGTGCCAGCACCACTAGCCCCGAGGGCGAGCAGTACTTC. Encoded protein: CASTTSPEGEQYF.

This clonotype was recorded a few times. This could be a read error, since a much larger clone is one nucleotide away. The chain carries TRBV3-1 and TRBJ2-7; TRBD2 agrees at 9 bases. The V gene's germline CDR1 is LGHDT and CDR2 YNNKEL (reference sequence). The CDR3 is 16 amino acids. CDR3 sequence: CASSQAGGRASYKQYF. DNA of the CDR3: TGTGCCAGCAGCCAAGCGGGCGGGAGGGCCTCCTACAAGCAGTACTTC.

There are a few counts of this clonotype. The chain employs TRBV2 and TRBJ1-1; D not certain. The CDR3 is 15 amino acids. Germline CDR1 SNHLY, CDR2 FYNNEI. V was pared by 0 bases and J by 0 bases, with 8 bases between. CDR3 bases: TGTGCCAGCAGTGAAGCGGGGAACCTGAACACTGAAGCTTTCTTT. Protein: CASSEAGNLNTEAFF.

This clonotype is medium-sized by share. The genes are TRBV19 and TRBJ2-2; D gene ambiguous. In germline, CDR1 is LNHDA, CDR2 SQIVND (reference sequence). This CDR3 region has 13 residues. V was cut by 1 base and J by 7 bases, with 7 bases left in between. CDR3 nucleotide sequence: TGTGCCAGTAGTATAGTGCCCGTCGGGGAGCTGTTTTTT. Protein sequence: CASSIVPVGELFF.

The chain couples TRBV27 to TRBJ1-5; perhaps TRBD1 as D (5 bases). V lost 5 bases and J 4 bases, leaving 18 bases between the germline ends. CDR1 and CDR2 (germline): MNHEY, SMNVEV (reference sequence). This CDR3 spans 16 amino acids. The CDR3 nucleotides are TGTGCCAGCAGTCCCCTGGTGGCAGGGCCGAATCAGCCCCAGCATTTT. This codes for CASSPLVAGPNQPQHF.

This clonotype was recorded at least ten times. The CDR3 sequence: CATSREGGSQPQHF. CDR3 bases: TGTGCCACCAGCAGAGAGGGGGGCTCCCAGCCCCAGCATTTT. The chain combines TRBV15 with TRBJ1-5; tentatively, D is TRBD1 (6 bases). Trimming stripped 0 bases from V and 7 bases from J, with 10 bases between. The germline V gene encodes CDR1 LNHNV and CDR2 YYDKDF (reference sequence). This CDR3 has 14 amino acids.

This clonotype was observed a single time. The rearrangement uses TRBV6-2 or TRBV6-3 and TRBJ2-5; D gene ambiguous. The CDR3 is 13 residues long. Deletions cut 6 bases from V and 5 bases from J, with 13 bases between. The V gene's germline CDR1 is MNHEY and CDR2 SVGEGT. The CDR3 region is CASSPLETETQYF. For the CDR3, the DNA is TGTGCCAGCAGCCCCCTAGAAACCGAGACCCAGTACTTC.

This clonotype was observed at least ten times. The rearrangement uses TRBV5-1 and TRBJ2-5; D tentatively fits TRBD1 or TRBD2 (6 bases each). CDR3 length equals 14 residues. Trimming stripped 5 bases from V and 7 bases from J, with 18 bases between. CDR1 is SGHRS and CDR2 is YFSETQ in the germline V gene. CDR3: CASSFLAEGGTQYF. DNA of the CDR3: TGCGCCAGCAGTTTCTTAGCGGAGGGGGGGACCCAGTACTTC.

Concerning this clonotype: This may arise from a read error, as a much more abundant clone is one base away. The chain links TRBV28 to TRBJ2-5; TRBD2 agrees at 14 bases. CDR1 is MDHEN and CDR2 is SYDVKM in the germline V gene. The CDR3 spans 15 residues. With 1 base clipped from V and 7 bases from J, the junction kept 2 bases outside the gene matches. This CDR3 reads CASSLLGTSGGTQYF. In DNA, the CDR3 is TGTGCCAGCAGTTTATTAGGGACTAGCGGGGGGACCCAGTACTTC.

On this clonotype: Just one base apart from a much larger clone, this may be a read error. The chain joins TRBV2 to TRBJ1-5; TRBD1 matches 7 bases. Germline trimming cut 7 bases from V and 7 bases from J; bases unmatched to any gene: 13. CDR3 length: 15 amino acids. The germline gives CDR1 SNHLY, CDR2 FYNNEI. The CDR3 coding sequence is TGTGCCAGCAAGCTCGGGACAGAGAAAGGCCAGCCCCAGCATTTT. Protein product: CASKLGTEKGQPQHF.

As concerns this clonotype: Lacking the conserved final phenylalanine or tryptophan, this CDR3 likely reflects a read error. The chain combines TRBV5-1 with TRBJ2-3, with TRBD2 identical over 10 bases. CDR1 and CDR2 (germline): SGHRS, YFSETQ. Trimming at V came to 4 bases and at J to 1 base, leaving 21 bases not matched to a gene. The CDR3 spans 21 residues. CDR3 residues: CASSPSRRSGRASNRTDTQYL. In nucleotides, the CDR3 is TGCGCCAGCAGCCCCTCCCGGCGGAGCGGGAGGGCCAGTAACCGCACAGATACGCAGTATCTT.

This clonotype was counted at least ten times. CDR3 sequence: CAWSVARVMGQGGGNTIYF. CDR3 bases: TGTGCCTGGAGTGTAGCAAGGGTGATGGGGCAGGGAGGCGGAAACACCATATATTTT. The V and J genes are TRBV30 and TRBJ1-3, with D possibly matching TRBD1 (5 bases). The CDR3 length is 19 residues. In germline, CDR1 is GTSNPN, CDR2 SVGIG (reference sequence). The ends were cut back, 0 bases at V and 4 bases at J, with 25 bases in the middle.

In its sample, this clonotype was seen many times. The V call is TRBV5-1, the J call TRBJ2-1; D gene ambiguous. V was trimmed by 4 bases and J by 14 bases, leaving 13 bases between them. The CDR3 totals 11 residues. In germline, CDR1 is SGHRS, CDR2 YFSETQ. CDR3 residues: CASSLGNVEFF. The CDR3 DNA follows: TGCGCCAGCAGCCTAGGGAATGTGGAGTTCTTC.

This clonotype was detected ten times or more. V is TRBV7-3 and J is TRBJ2-5; possible D gene TRBD2, 5 bases. Germline V gives CDR1 SGHTA, CDR2 FQGTGA. Trimming removed 0 bases at V and 5 bases at J, with 13 bases between. The CDR3 covers 15 residues. This CDR3 is CASSLTHGPGETQYF. CDR3 sequence (DNA): TGTGCCAGCAGCTTAACCCACGGACCGGGGGAGACCCAGTACTTC.

On this clonotype: A much larger clone is a single base away; this may be a read error. The chain joins TRBV6-2 or TRBV6-3 to TRBJ2-1; D gene ambiguous. CDR3 length: 18 residues. Germline CDR1 MNHEY, CDR2 SVGEGT. The chain's CDR3 is CASSYVLVVGGSYNEQLF. The CDR3 coding sequence is TGTGCCAGCAGTTACGTGTTGGTTGTAGGTGGAAGTTACAATGAGCAGCTCTTC.

This clonotype is medium-sized by share. The chain couples TRBV7-8 to TRBJ1-4; tentatively, D is TRBD1 (5 bases). This CDR3 spans 13 amino acids. Between the trimmed V and J ends, which lost 3 bases and 5 bases, there was a span of 7 bases. The germline V gene has CDR1 SGHVS and CDR2 FQNEAQ. In DNA form, the CDR3 reads TGTGCCAGCAGCTTGGGACGCAATGAAAAACTGTTTTTT. Protein sequence: CASSLGRNEKLFF. Together with reference TRBV7-8 and TRBJ1-4, the CDR3 gives the full variable domain: GAGVSQSPRYKVAKRGQDVALRCDPISGHVSLFWYQQALGQGPEFLTYFQNEAQLDKSGLPSDRFFAERPEGSVSTLKIQRTQQEDSAVYLCASSLGRNEKLFFGSGTQLSVL.

Many counts were recorded for this clonotype. This rearrangement joins TRBV7-9 to TRBJ1-4; unclear D gene. Trimming pared 5 bases from V and 0 bases from J, leaving 19 bases between. In germline, CDR1 is SEHNR, CDR2 FQNEAQ (reference sequence). This CDR3 has 18 residues. CDR3 bases: TGTGCCAGCAGCCCGGGCGGGGTAAACTTAGCAACTAATGAAAAACTGTTTTTT. It specifies CASSPGGVNLATNEKLFF.